The rows below give T cell receptor beta chains drawn from one sample of a study of blood T cell repertoires in COVID-19. Sequencing was performed with immunoSEQ multiplex PCR; in TCRdb, only in-frame clones are kept and a portion is missing. The data hold some 150,000 clones, with about 80% observed a single time. Sequenced: peripheral blood. These receptors all come from a man aged 70 or older with acute or convalescent COVID-19. Both conserved end residues are part of each CDR3. D genes are given only for firm matches. Not all rows give a size; the values are once, few, many and, for expanded clones, a class.

j_call v_call d_call clone_size cdr3_nt cdr3_aa
TRBJ2-2 TRBV11-1 - - TGTGCCAGCAGCCGGAGGCGGGGGAACACCGGGGAGCTGTTTTTT CASSRRRGNTGELFF
TRBJ1-1 TRBV7-9 - once TGTGCCAGCAAAGGAGATATGAACACTGAAGCTTTCTTT CASKGDMNTEAFF
TRBJ2-2 TRBV5-4 TRBD1 - TGTGCCAGCAGCTCTGGGACAGTCAGCACCGGGGAGCTGTTTTTT CASSSGTVSTGELFF
TRBJ1-4 TRBV7-9 TRBD1 - TGTGCCAGCAGCTTCGGACAGGGGGCGCAGGAAAAACTGTTTTTT CASSFGQGAQEKLFF
TRBJ2-7 TRBV27 TRBD2 once TGTGCCAGCACCCCTGGACTAGCGGGAGTTGGCGAGCAGTACTTC CASTPGLAGVGEQYF
TRBJ2-3 TRBV2 TRBD1 - TGTGCCAGCAGGCGACAGGGACACACAGATACGCAGTATTTT CASRRQGHTDTQYF
TRBJ1-1 TRBV11-3 TRBD1 - TGTGCCAGCAGCTTAGACCCCGACAGGGTGGCTTTCTTT CASSLDPDRVAFF
TRBJ2-5 TRBV5-1 TRBD2 - TGCGCCAGCAGCTCGATTAGCGGGGTCCAAGAGACCCAGTACTTC CASSSISGVQETQYF
TRBJ2-7 TRBV2 - few TGTGCCAGCGCCAAAGGAGGGTCACCAACAGAGGACGAGCAGTACTTC CASAKGGSPTEDEQYF
TRBJ2-1 TRBV4-2 - few TGTGCCAGCAGCCAAGGCGCGGATAACAATGAGCAGTTCTTC CASSQGADNNEQFF
TRBJ2-1 TRBV7-9 TRBD2 - TGTGCCAGCAGCTCGCTAGCGGGGGTCCCTTCTGAGCAGTTCTTC CASSSLAGVPSEQFF